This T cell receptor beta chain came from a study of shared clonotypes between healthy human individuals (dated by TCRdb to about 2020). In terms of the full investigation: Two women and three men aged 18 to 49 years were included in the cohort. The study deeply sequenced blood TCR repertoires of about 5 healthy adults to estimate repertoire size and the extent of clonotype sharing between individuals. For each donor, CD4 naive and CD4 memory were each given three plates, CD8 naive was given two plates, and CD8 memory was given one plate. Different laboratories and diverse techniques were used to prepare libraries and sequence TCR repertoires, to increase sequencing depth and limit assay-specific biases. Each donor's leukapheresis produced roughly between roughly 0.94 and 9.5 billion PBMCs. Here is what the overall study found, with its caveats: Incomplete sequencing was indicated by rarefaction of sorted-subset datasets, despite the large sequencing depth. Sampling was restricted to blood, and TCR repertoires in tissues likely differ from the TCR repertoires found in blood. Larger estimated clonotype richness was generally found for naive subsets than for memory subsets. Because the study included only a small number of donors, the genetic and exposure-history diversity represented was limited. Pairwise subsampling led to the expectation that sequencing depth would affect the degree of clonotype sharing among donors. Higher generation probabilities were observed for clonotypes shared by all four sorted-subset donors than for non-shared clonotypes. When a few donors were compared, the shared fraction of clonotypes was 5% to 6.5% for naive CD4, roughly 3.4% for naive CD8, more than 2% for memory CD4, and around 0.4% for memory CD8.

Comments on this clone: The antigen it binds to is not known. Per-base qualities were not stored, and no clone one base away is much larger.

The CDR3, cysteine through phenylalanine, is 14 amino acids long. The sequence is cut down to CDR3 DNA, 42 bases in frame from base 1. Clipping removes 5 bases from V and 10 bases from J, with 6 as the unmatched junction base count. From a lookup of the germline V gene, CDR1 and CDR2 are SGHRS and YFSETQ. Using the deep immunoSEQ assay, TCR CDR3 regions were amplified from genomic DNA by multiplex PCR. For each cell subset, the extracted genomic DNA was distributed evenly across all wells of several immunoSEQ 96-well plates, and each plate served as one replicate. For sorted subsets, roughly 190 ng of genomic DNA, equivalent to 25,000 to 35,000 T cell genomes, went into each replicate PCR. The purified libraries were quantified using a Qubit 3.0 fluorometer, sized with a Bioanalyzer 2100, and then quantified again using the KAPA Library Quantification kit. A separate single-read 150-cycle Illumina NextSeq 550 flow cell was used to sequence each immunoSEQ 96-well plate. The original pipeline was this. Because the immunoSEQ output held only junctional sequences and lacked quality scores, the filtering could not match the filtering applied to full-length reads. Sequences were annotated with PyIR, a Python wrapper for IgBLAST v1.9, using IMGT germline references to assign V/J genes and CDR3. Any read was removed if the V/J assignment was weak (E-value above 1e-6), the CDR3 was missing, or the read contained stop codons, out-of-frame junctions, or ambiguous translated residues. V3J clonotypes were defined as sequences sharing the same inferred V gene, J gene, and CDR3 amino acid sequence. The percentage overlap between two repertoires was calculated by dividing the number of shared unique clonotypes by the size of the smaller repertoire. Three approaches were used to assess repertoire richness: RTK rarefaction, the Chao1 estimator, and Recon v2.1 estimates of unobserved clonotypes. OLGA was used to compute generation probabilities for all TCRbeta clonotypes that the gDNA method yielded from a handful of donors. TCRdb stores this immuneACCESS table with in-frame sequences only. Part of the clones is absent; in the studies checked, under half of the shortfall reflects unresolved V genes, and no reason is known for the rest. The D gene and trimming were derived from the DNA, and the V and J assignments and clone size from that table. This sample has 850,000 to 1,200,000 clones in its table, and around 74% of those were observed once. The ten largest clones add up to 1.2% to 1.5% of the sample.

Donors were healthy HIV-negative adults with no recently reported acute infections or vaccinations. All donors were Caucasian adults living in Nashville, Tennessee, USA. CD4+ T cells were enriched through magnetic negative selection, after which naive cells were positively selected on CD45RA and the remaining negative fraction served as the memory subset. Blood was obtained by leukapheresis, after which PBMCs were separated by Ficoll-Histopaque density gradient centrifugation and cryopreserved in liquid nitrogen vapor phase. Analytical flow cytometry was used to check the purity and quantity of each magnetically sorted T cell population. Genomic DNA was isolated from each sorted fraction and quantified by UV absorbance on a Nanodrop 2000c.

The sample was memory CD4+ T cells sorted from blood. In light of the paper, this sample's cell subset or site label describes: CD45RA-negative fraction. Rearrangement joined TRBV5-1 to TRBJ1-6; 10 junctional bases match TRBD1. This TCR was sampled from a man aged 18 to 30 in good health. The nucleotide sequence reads TGCGCCAGCAGTCCCGGGACAGGGGACTCACCCCTCCACTTT. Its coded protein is CASSPGTGDSPLHF.